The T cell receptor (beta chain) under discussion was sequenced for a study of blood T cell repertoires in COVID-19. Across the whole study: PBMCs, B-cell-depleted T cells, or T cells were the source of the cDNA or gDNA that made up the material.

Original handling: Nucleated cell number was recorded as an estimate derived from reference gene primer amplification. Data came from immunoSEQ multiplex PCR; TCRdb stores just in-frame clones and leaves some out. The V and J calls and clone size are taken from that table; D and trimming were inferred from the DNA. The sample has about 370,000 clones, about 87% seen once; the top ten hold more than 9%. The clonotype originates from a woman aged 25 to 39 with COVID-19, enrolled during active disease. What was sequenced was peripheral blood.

This CDR3 is CASSGDYEQYF. DNA for the CDR3: TGTGCCAGTTCAGGGGACTACGAGCAGTACTTC. The V call is TRBV6-6, the J call TRBJ2-7; TRBD1 might be the D (6 bases). The CDR3 contains 11 residues. CDR1 is MNHNY, CDR2 SVGAGI, per germline (reference sequence). The V end was cut by 9 bases, the J end by 3 bases, with 9 bases between.